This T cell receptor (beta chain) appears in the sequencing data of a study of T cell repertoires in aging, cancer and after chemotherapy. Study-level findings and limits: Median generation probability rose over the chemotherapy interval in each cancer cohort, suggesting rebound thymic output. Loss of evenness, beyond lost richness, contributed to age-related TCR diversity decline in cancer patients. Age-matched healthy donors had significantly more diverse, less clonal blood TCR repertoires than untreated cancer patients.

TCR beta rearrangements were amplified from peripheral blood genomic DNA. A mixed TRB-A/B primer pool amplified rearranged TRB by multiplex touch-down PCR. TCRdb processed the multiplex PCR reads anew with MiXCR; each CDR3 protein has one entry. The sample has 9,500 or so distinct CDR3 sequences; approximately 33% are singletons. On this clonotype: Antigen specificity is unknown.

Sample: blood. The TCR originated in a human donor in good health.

CDR3: CASRTGTVLHF. The CDR3 DNA follows: TGTGCCAGTAGGACAGGGACGGTCCTCCACTTT. The gene calls are TRBV19 and TRBJ1-6, with TRBD1 matching 7 bases. V lost 6 bases, J lost 15 bases, and 5 bases stayed unmatched. The CDR3 consists of 11 residues. The germline V gene encodes CDR1 LNHDA and CDR2 SQIVND (reference sequence).